This entry is about one T cell receptor beta chain. This specimen comes from a study of blood T cells in healthy people across ages. A second PCR of 7 to 11 cycles used a sample-barcoded 5' primer and a J-beta primer mix. TCRdb itself ran the 5' RACE reads through MiXCR, one entry per CDR3 protein. The sample consists of roughly 1.5 million distinct CDR3 sequences, 40% to 45% of them appearing once. Germline V gene sequence: CDR1 SGHTA, CDR2 FQGNSA. Trimming left V 2 bases short and J 4 bases short, with 17 bases between. The CDR3 has 16 amino acids. This TCR derives from a young woman in good health. The V call is TRBV7-2, the J call TRBJ1-2; tentatively, D is TRBD1 (5 bases). Sequences were obtained from blood. CDR3 in amino acids: CASSLISGRLFYGYTF. The CDR3 DNA reads as TGTGCCAGCAGCTTAATCTCGGGACGCCTCTTCTATGGCTACACCTTC.